One and the same sample provided the 6 T cell receptor beta chains below, sequenced in a study of T-cell reconstitution after alpha-beta-depleted transplantation in children. A TCRbeta library incorporating unique molecular identifiers was prepared. MiXCR was run by TCRdb on the PCR reads, yielding one entry per CDR3 protein. The sample has approximately 800,000 distinct CDR3 sequences, around 15% seen once. The source material was PBMCs, mostly from graft donor cells, sampled 360 days after TCRalphabeta/CD19-depleted stem cell transplant. These receptors originate from a male patient younger than 18 who had a stem cell transplant for acute lymphoblastic leukemia, so the T cells may come from the graft donor.

The chain carries TRBV10-3 and TRBJ2-7; 11 bases fit TRBD2. There are 14 residues in the CDR3. Germline CDR1 is ENHRY and CDR2 is SYGVKD. V lost 10 bases, J lost 0 bases, and 5 bases stayed unmatched. CDR3 sequence: CATGTSGRSYEQYF. For the CDR3, the DNA is TGTGCCACAGGGACTAGCGGACGCTCCTACGAGCAGTACTTC.

V is TRBV27 and J is TRBJ2-2, with D possibly TRBD1 on 5 matching bases. This CDR3 has 14 amino acids. Germline loops: CDR1 MNHEY, CDR2 SMNVEV (reference sequence). V shed 5 bases and J shed 1 base, with 8 bases lying between them. The CDR3 bases are TGTGCCAGCAGTGCAGGGATGAACACCGGGGAGCTGTTTTTT. This translates into CASSAGMNTGELFF.

This clonotype was counted a few times. V and J are TRBV13 and TRBJ1-6; D not certain. Germline CDR1 PRHDT, CDR2 FYEKMQ (reference sequence). V was pared by 8 bases and J by 7 bases, with 9 bases between. The CDR3 spans 12 residues. DNA for the CDR3: TGTGCCAGCGCGCCTTCGAATTCACCCCTCCACTTT. Its protein is CASAPSNSPLHF.

The chain combines TRBV25-1 with TRBJ1-3, with D unclear. The CDR3 is made up of 16 amino acids. V gave up 1 base and J gave up 0 bases, with 10 bases separating them. The V gene's germline CDR1 is MGHDK and CDR2 SYGVNS. The CDR3 bases are TGTGCCAGCAGTGAATTAATAGGAGTCTCTGGAAACACCATATATTTT. Translated: CASSELIGVSGNTIYF.

The V and J genes are TRBV15 and TRBJ2-3, with 8 bases lining up with TRBD1. CDR3 length: 21 amino acids. From germline, CDR1 is LNHNV and CDR2 YYDKDF (reference sequence). Trimming at V came to 5 bases and at J to 1 base, leaving 23 bases not matched to a gene. The DNA for the CDR3 is TGTGCCACCAGCGGAGGTAACAGGGGGAAGTGGAACCTGACCCGCACAGATACGCAGTATTTT. This codes for CATSGGNRGKWNLTRTDTQYF.

This clonotype was counted between two and nine times. The V call is TRBV24-1, the J call TRBJ2-3; D ambiguous. V was pared by 3 bases and J by 4 bases, with 7 bases between. Germline-derived CDR1 and CDR2 are KGHDR and SFDVKD. This CDR3 spans 13 amino acids. In DNA, the CDR3 is TGTGCCACCAGTGATCCCCTAGCAGATACGCAGTATTTT. Amino acids: CATSDPLADTQYF.